The source of this T cell receptor beta chain is a study of tumor-infiltrating lymphocytes in primary liver carcinoma. Whole-study context: The patients included men and women who were aged 30 to 69 years.

Unsorted bulk tissue of about 19-33 mg yielded co-extracted RNA and DNA. TCR beta cDNA came from roughly 550 ng total RNA, primed with a constant-region primer. Modified slightly, ARM-PCR produced TCR beta libraries over three nested multiplex PCR rounds. TCRdb analysed the multiplex PCR reads with MiXCR anew, one entry per CDR3 protein. The sample consists of 20,000 to 25,000 distinct CDR3 sequences, 60% to 80% of them appearing once. Study results and caveats: Tumor region pairs overlapped more than did tumor-adjacent and tumor-blood pairs.

As regards this clonotype: Antigen specificity is unknown.

Sequences were obtained from liver tumor tissue from sampling region 1. Described subset: tumor region T1, superior pole. The sequence was obtained from a woman in her twenties or thirties with primary liver carcinoma and hepatitis B virus infection.

CDR3 loop: CASSPGVGELFF. The CDR3 DNA reads as TGTGCCAGCAGCCCCGGGGTCGGGGAGCTGTTTTTT. This sequence joins TRBV11-2 and TRBJ2-2; possible D gene TRBD2, 5 bases. CDR3 length: 12 residues. Germline V gene lookup returns CDR1 SGHAT and CDR2 FQNNGV. V was cut by 5 bases and J by 7 bases, with 8 bases left in between. The full variable domain, rest sourced from reference TRBV11-2 and TRBJ2-2, is EAGVAQSPRYKIIEKRQSVAFWCNPISGHATLYWYQQILGQGPKLLIQFQNNGVVDDSQLPKDRFSAERLKGVDSTLKIQPAKLEDSAVYLCASSPGVGELFFGEGSRLTVL.